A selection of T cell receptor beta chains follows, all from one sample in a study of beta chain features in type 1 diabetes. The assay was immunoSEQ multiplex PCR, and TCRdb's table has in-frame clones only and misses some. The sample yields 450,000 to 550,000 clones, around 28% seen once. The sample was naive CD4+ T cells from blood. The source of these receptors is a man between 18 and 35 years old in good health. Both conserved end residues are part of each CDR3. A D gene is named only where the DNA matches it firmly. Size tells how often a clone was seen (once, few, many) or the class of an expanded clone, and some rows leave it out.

CDR3aa: CASSLTGQEGLVYGYTF
CDR3nt: TGTGCCAGCAGCCTCACGGGACAGGAGGGGCTAGTCTATGGCTACACCTTC
abundance: few
d_gene: TRBD1
j_gene: TRBJ1-2
v_gene: TRBV7-9

CDR3aa: CASSVDAGGPDTQYF
CDR3nt: TGTGCCAGCAGCGTAGACGCGGGAGGGCCAGATACGCAGTATTTT
abundance: few
d_gene: TRBD2
j_gene: TRBJ2-3
v_gene: TRBV9

CDR3aa: CASRNRGSGANVLTF
CDR3nt: TGTGCCAGCAGGAACAGGGGCTCTGGGGCCAACGTCCTGACTTTC
abundance: NA
d_gene: TRBD1
j_gene: TRBJ2-6
v_gene: TRBV6-6

CDR3aa: CASTLRYRETQYF
CDR3nt: TGTGCCAGCACCCTTAGGTACAGAGAGACCCAGTACTTC
abundance: few
d_gene: NA
j_gene: TRBJ2-5
v_gene: TRBV7-2

CDR3aa: CASSFPTWTSGTYNEQFF
CDR3nt: TGTGCCAGCAGCTTCCCTACCTGGACTAGCGGGACATACAATGAGCAGTTCTTC
abundance: NA
d_gene: TRBD2
j_gene: TRBJ2-1
v_gene: TRBV7-9

CDR3aa: CASSPRGQGPYGYTF
CDR3nt: TGTGCCAGCAGTCCGCGCGGACAGGGGCCATATGGCTACACCTTC
abundance: NA
d_gene: TRBD1
j_gene: TRBJ1-2
v_gene: TRBV28

CDR3aa: CAWSSSPGQGIRGYTF
CDR3nt: TGTGCCTGGAGCTCCTCCCCGGGACAGGGGATTCGGGGCTACACCTTC
abundance: few
d_gene: TRBD1
j_gene: TRBJ1-2
v_gene: TRBV30

CDR3aa: CASGLAAGANVLTF
CDR3nt: TGCGCCAGCGGACTAGCTGCTGGGGCCAACGTCCTGACTTTC
abundance: few
d_gene: TRBD2
j_gene: TRBJ2-6
v_gene: TRBV5-1

CDR3aa: CASSPPGSGLNEQFF
CDR3nt: TGTGCCAGCAGTCCTCCCGGGTCCGGCTTGAATGAGCAGTTCTTC
abundance: NA
d_gene: NA
j_gene: TRBJ2-1
v_gene: TRBV28

CDR3aa: CASSVVGEPSNEQFF
CDR3nt: TGTGCCAGCAGCGTAGTTGGGGAGCCCAGCAATGAGCAGTTCTTC
abundance: few
d_gene: NA
j_gene: TRBJ2-1
v_gene: TRBV9

CDR3aa: CASSFRGSAAGGGEQFF
CDR3nt: TGTGCCAGCAGCTTTAGAGGGTCTGCAGCGGGAGGAGGTGAGCAGTTCTTC
abundance: NA
d_gene: TRBD2
j_gene: TRBJ2-1
v_gene: TRBV7-2

CDR3aa: CATSYGTFGNEQYF
CDR3nt: TGTGCCACCAGCTACGGAACCTTCGGGAACGAGCAGTACTTC
abundance: NA
d_gene: NA
j_gene: TRBJ2-7
v_gene: TRBV15

CDR3aa: CASSAQGAPGANVLTF
CDR3nt: TGTGCCAGCAGCGCACAGGGGGCACCTGGGGCCAACGTCCTGACTTTC
abundance: NA
d_gene: TRBD1
j_gene: TRBJ2-6
v_gene: TRBV14

CDR3aa: CATSRRTGEYEQYF
CDR3nt: TGTGCCACCAGCAGACGGACAGGGGAGTACGAGCAGTACTTC
abundance: NA
d_gene: TRBD1
j_gene: TRBJ2-7
v_gene: TRBV15

CDR3aa: CAWTGGNEQYF
CDR3nt: TGTGCCTGGACGGGAGGGAACGAGCAGTACTTC
abundance: few
d_gene: TRBD2
j_gene: TRBJ2-7
v_gene: TRBV30

CDR3aa: CASSLGHSYNEQFF
CDR3nt: TGTGCCAGCAGCTTGGGACACTCCTACAATGAGCAGTTCTTC
abundance: few
d_gene: NA
j_gene: TRBJ2-1
v_gene: TRBV11-1

CDR3aa: CSVGQLSYEQYF
CDR3nt: TGCAGCGTGGGACAGCTCTCCTACGAGCAGTACTTC
abundance: few
d_gene: TRBD1
j_gene: TRBJ2-7
v_gene: TRBV29-1

CDR3aa: CSAIWTGGGTEAFF
CDR3nt: TGCAGCGCGATATGGACAGGCGGTGGAACTGAAGCTTTCTTT
abundance: NA
d_gene: TRBD1
j_gene: TRBJ1-1
v_gene: TRBV29-1

CDR3aa: CASSDRAKNIQYF
CDR3nt: TGTGCCAGCAGTGACAGGGCCAAAAACATTCAGTACTTC
abundance: NA
d_gene: NA
j_gene: TRBJ2-4
v_gene: TRBV2

CDR3aa: CASSLTWGAGTSYEQYF
CDR3nt: TGTGCCAGCAGCTTGACCTGGGGCGCGGGGACCTCCTACGAGCAGTACTTC
abundance: few
d_gene: NA
j_gene: TRBJ2-7
v_gene: TRBV7-2

CDR3aa: CSVGREREKLFF
CDR3nt: TGCAGCGTTGGTCGTGAAAGAGAAAAACTGTTTTTT
abundance: NA
d_gene: NA
j_gene: TRBJ1-4
v_gene: TRBV29-1

CDR3aa: CASSSRTGDTDTQYF
CDR3nt: TGTGCCAGCAGCTCCCGGACAGGAGACACAGATACGCAGTATTTT
abundance: few
d_gene: TRBD1
j_gene: TRBJ2-3
v_gene: TRBV11-2

CDR3aa: CASSLTSGRMDEQFF
CDR3nt: TGTGCCAGCAGTCTCACTAGCGGGAGGATGGATGAGCAGTTCTTC
abundance: NA
d_gene: TRBD2
j_gene: TRBJ2-1
v_gene: TRBV2

CDR3aa: CASSVAPTGIREGPNEQFF
CDR3nt: TGTGCCAGCAGCGTAGCCCCCACTGGAATACGGGAGGGCCCAAATGAGCAGTTCTTC
abundance: NA
d_gene: TRBD2
j_gene: TRBJ2-1
v_gene: TRBV9

CDR3aa: CASGHRDTEAFF
CDR3nt: TGTGCCTCCGGACACCGAGACACTGAAGCTTTCTTT
abundance: NA
d_gene: NA
j_gene: TRBJ1-1
v_gene: TRBV19

CDR3aa: CASIYSGGRNTIQYF
CDR3nt: TGCGCCAGCATTTACTCGGGCGGGAGGAATACCATTCAGTACTTC
abundance: NA
d_gene: TRBD2
j_gene: TRBJ2-4
v_gene: TRBV23-1

CDR3aa: CASSLYGSNSGANVLTF
CDR3nt: TGCGCCAGCAGCTTGTACGGCAGCAACTCTGGGGCCAACGTCCTGACTTTC
abundance: NA
d_gene: NA
j_gene: TRBJ2-6
v_gene: TRBV5-1

CDR3aa: CASSYGRGNPPQHF
CDR3nt: TGTGCCAGCAGTTATGGACGGGGCAATCCGCCCCAGCATTTT
abundance: NA
d_gene: NA
j_gene: TRBJ1-5
v_gene: TRBV7-2

CDR3aa: CASSPTGGRYNEQFF
CDR3nt: TGTGCCAGCAGCCCTACTGGAGGAAGGTACAATGAGCAGTTCTTC
abundance: NA
d_gene: NA
j_gene: TRBJ2-1
v_gene: TRBV28

CDR3aa: CAWDLGALGGAFF
CDR3nt: TGTGCCTGGGACTTAGGGGCTTTAGGAGGAGCTTTCTTT
abundance: NA
d_gene: NA
j_gene: TRBJ1-1
v_gene: TRBV30

CDR3aa: CASSPFRGNYGYTF
CDR3nt: TGTGCCAGCAGCCCCTTCCGGGGGAACTATGGCTACACCTTC
abundance: few
d_gene: NA
j_gene: TRBJ1-2
v_gene: TRBV2

CDR3aa: CSARTSGSATQYF
CDR3nt: TGCAGCGCCCGGACTAGCGGGAGTGCTACGCAGTATTTT
abundance: NA
d_gene: TRBD2
j_gene: TRBJ2-3
v_gene: TRBV29-1

CDR3aa: CASSLRLPGDNEQFF
CDR3nt: TGTGCCAGCAGCTTAAGGCTACCTGGGGACAATGAGCAGTTCTTC
abundance: NA
d_gene: NA
j_gene: TRBJ2-1
v_gene: TRBV7-3

CDR3aa: CASSSPGAEETQYF
CDR3nt: TGTGCCAGCAGCTCTCCAGGGGCCGAGGAGACCCAGTACTTC
abundance: NA
d_gene: NA
j_gene: TRBJ2-5
v_gene: TRBV7-3

CDR3aa: CASSLRTGTRAYEQYF
CDR3nt: TGTGCCAGCAGCTTAAGGACCGGGACTAGAGCGTACGAGCAGTACTTC
abundance: few
d_gene: TRBD2
j_gene: TRBJ2-7
v_gene: TRBV7-9

CDR3aa: CASSLAVRDEQYF
CDR3nt: TGTGCCAGCAGCTTGGCGGTCAGGGACGAGCAGTACTTC
abundance: once
d_gene: NA
j_gene: TRBJ2-7
v_gene: TRBV5-4

CDR3aa: CAIRQDRVNTEAFF
CDR3nt: TGTGCCATCAGACAGGACAGGGTGAACACTGAAGCTTTCTTT
abundance: NA
d_gene: TRBD1
j_gene: TRBJ1-1
v_gene: TRBV10-3

CDR3aa: CSVGGQGASYNEQFF
CDR3nt: TGCAGCGTTGGGGGACAGGGGGCCTCCTACAATGAGCAGTTCTTC
abundance: few
d_gene: TRBD1
j_gene: TRBJ2-1
v_gene: TRBV29-1

CDR3aa: CASSPGTGGSYEQYF
CDR3nt: TGTGCCAGCAGTCCAGGGACAGGGGGGTCCTACGAGCAGTACTTC
abundance: NA
d_gene: TRBD1
j_gene: TRBJ2-7
v_gene: TRBV6-5

CDR3aa: CSVGHGISYNEQFF
CDR3nt: TGCAGCGTTGGGCACGGGATTTCCTACAATGAGCAGTTCTTC
abundance: NA
d_gene: NA
j_gene: TRBJ2-1
v_gene: TRBV29-1

CDR3aa: CASSLGQGSNEQFF
CDR3nt: TGTGCCAGCAGCTTAGGCCAGGGATCAAATGAGCAGTTCTTC
abundance: NA
d_gene: NA
j_gene: TRBJ2-1
v_gene: TRBV11-2

CDR3aa: CASSFSFGTSGRAFEQYF
CDR3nt: TGTGCCAGCAGCTTCTCCTTCGGGACTAGCGGGAGGGCCTTCGAGCAGTACTTC
abundance: few
d_gene: TRBD2
j_gene: TRBJ2-7
v_gene: TRBV7-2

CDR3aa: CAYSNGQLETQYF
CDR3nt: TGTGCCTACTCGAACGGGCAGTTAGAGACCCAGTACTTC
abundance: few
d_gene: NA
j_gene: TRBJ2-5
v_gene: TRBV30